The T cell receptor beta chain under discussion was sequenced for a study of blood T cell repertoires in COVID-19. On the study more broadly: Some COVID-19 samples were acute and others convalescent; all came from the United States, Italy and Spain. From T cells, B-cell-depleted T cells, or PBMCs came the material, which was cDNA or gDNA.

The CDR3 length is 15 residues. CDR1 and CDR2 (germline): SGHNT, YYREEE (reference sequence). With 0 bases clipped from V and 5 bases from J, the junction kept 3 bases outside the gene matches. In the original workflow: Estimates of nucleated cell counts were drawn from the amplification of reference gene primers. Some clones are missing from TCRdb's copy, which holds only in-frame ones; the method was immunoSEQ multiplex PCR. D and trimming come from the DNA, and the V and J calls and clone size come from that table. The data contain some 44,000 clones, approximately 90% of them singletons. The V and J genes are TRBV5-4 and TRBJ2-3; 10 bases map to TRBD2. The source material was peripheral blood. The receptor was isolated from a man aged 50 to 59 with active COVID-19. The CDR3, as DNA: TGTGCCAGCAGCTTGGTGGCTAGCGGGGGAGATACGCAGTATTTT. Translated, it gives CASSLVASGGDTQYF.